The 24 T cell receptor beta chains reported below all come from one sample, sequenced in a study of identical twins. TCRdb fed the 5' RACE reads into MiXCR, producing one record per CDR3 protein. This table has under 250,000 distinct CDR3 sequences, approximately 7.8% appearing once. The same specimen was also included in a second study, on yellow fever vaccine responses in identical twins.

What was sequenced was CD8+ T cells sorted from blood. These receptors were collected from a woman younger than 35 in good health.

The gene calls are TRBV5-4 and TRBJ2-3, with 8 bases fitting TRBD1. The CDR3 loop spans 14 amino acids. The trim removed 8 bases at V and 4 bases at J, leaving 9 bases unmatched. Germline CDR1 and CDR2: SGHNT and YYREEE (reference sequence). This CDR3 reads CASTDRVEADTQYF. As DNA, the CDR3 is TGTGCCAGTACGGACAGGGTAGAGGCAGATACGCAGTATTTT.

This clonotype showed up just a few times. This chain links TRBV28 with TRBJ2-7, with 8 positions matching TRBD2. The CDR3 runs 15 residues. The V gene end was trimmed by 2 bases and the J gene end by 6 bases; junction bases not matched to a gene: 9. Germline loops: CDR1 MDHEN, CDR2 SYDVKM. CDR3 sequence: CASSLLGTRVFEQYF. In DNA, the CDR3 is TGTGCCAGCAGTTTACTCGGGACTAGGGTCTTCGAGCAGTACTTC.

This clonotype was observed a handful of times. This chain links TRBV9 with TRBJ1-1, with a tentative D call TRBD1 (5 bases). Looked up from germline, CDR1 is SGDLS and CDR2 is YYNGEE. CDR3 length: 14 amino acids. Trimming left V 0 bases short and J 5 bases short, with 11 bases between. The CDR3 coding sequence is TGTGCCAGCAGCGTAGAGGGGAGGGGAACTGAAGCTTTCTTT. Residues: CASSVEGRGTEAFF.

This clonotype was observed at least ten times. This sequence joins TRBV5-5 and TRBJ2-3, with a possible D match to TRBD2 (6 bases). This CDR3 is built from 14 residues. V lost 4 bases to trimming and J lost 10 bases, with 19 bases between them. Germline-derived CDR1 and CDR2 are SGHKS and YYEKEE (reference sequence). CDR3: CASSPERVFESQYF. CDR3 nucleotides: TGTGCCAGCAGCCCTGAGCGGGTGTTTGAGTCGCAGTATTTT.

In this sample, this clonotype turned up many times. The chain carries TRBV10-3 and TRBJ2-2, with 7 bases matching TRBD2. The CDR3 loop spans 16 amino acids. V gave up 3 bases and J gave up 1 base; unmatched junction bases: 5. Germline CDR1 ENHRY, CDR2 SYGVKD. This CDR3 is CAISDGLAVNTGELFF. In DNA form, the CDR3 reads TGTGCCATCAGTGATGGGCTAGCGGTGAACACCGGGGAGCTGTTTTTT.

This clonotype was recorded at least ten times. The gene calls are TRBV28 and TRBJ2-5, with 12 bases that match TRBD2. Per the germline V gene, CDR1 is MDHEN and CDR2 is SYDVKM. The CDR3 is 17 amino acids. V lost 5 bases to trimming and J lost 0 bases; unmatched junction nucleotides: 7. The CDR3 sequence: CASSPGLAGKYQETQYF. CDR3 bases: TGTGCCAGCAGTCCTGGACTAGCGGGGAAGTACCAAGAGACCCAGTACTTC.

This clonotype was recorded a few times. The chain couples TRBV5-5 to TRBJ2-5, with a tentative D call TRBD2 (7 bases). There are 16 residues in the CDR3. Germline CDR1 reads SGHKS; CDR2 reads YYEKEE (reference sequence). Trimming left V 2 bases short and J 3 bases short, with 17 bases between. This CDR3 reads CASSFYAGALKETQYF. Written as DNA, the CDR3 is TGTGCCAGCAGCTTCTACGCGGGGGCCCTCAAAGAGACCCAGTACTTC.

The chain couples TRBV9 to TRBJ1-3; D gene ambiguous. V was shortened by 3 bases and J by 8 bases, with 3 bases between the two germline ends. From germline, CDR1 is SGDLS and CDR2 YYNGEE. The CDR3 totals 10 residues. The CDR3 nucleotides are TGTGCCAGCAGCGGGGACACCATATATTTT. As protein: CASSGDTIYF.

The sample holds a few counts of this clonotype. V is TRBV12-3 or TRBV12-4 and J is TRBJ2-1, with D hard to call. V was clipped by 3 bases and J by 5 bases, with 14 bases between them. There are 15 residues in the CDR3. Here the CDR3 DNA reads TGTGCCAGCAGTTTCTCCGGCAGAATTAACAATGAGCAGTTCTTC. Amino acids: CASSFSGRINNEQFF.

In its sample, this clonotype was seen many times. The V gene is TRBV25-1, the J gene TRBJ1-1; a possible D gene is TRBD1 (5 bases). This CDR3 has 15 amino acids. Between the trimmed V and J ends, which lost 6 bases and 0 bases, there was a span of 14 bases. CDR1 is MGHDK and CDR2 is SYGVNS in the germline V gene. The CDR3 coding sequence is TGTGCCAGCAGCTCAATCGGGGGGGTGAACACTGAAGCTTTCTTT. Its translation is CASSSIGGVNTEAFF.

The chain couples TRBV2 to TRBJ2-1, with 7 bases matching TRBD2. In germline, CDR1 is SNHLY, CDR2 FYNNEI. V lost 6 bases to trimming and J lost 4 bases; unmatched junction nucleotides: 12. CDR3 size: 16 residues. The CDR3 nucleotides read TGTGCCAGCAGGGAGAGGGGAGGGGCGGAGTACAATGAGCAGTTCTTC. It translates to CASRERGGAEYNEQFF.

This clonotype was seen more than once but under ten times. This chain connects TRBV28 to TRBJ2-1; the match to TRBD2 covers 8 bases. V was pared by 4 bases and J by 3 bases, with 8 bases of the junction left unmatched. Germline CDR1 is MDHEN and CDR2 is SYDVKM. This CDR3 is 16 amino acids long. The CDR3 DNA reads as TGTGCCAGCAGTTGGGGTTTCGGGACTAGCTACAATGAGCAGTTCTTC. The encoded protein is CASSWGFGTSYNEQFF. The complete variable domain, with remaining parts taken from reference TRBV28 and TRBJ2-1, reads DVKVTQSSRYLVKRTGEKVFLECVQDMDHENMFWYRQDPGLGLRLIYFSYDVKMKEKGDIPEGYSVSREKKERFSLILESASTNQTSMYLCASSWGFGTSYNEQFFGPGTRLTVL.

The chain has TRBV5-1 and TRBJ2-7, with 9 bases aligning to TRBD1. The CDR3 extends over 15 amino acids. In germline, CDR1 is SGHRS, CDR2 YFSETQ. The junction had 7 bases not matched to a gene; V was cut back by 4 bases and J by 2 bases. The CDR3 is CASSAGTGNAYEQYF. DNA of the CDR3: TGCGCCAGCAGCGCGGGGACAGGGAATGCCTACGAGCAGTACTTC. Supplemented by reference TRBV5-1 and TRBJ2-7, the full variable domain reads KAGVTQTPRYLIKTRGQQVTLSCSPISGHRSVSWYQQTPGQGLQFLFEYFSETQRNKGNFPGRFSGRQFSNSRSEMNVSTLELGDSALYLCASSAGTGNAYEQYFGPGTRLTVT.

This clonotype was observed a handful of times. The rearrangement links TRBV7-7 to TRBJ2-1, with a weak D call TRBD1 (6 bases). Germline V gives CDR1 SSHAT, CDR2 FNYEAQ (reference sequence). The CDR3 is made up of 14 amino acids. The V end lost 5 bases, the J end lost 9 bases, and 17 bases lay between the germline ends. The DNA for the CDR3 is TGTGCCAGCAGCACCTCACAGGGTGCGGGTGAGCAGTTCTTC. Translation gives CASSTSQGAGEQFF. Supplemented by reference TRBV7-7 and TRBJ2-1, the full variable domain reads GAGVSQSPRYKVTKRGQDVTLRCDPISSHATLYWYQQALGQGPEFLTYFNYEAQPDKSGLPSDRFSAERPEGSISTLTIQRTEQRDSAMYRCASSTSQGAGEQFFGPGTRLTVL.

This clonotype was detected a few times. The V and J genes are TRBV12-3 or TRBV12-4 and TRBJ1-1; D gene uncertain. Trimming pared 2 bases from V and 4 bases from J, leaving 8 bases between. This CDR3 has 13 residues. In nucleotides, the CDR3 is TGTGCCAGCAGTTTAATGTCGGTCACTGAAGCTTTCTTT. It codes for CASSLMSVTEAFF.

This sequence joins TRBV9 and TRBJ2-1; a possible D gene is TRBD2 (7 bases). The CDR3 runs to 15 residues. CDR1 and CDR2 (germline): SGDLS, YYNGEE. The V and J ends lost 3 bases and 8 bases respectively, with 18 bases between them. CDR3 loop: CASSEGGENGDEQFF. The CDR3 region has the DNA TGTGCCAGCAGCGAGGGGGGGGAGAATGGGGATGAGCAGTTCTTC.

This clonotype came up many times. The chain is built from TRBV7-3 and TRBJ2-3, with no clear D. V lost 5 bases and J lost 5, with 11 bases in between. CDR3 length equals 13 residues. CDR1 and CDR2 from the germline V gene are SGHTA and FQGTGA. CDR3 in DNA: TGTGCCAGCAGCATCGCCTCGGGAGATACGCAGTATTTT. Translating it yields CASSIASGDTQYF.

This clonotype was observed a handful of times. The CDR3 DNA is TGTGCCAGCAGCTTAGGCTGGGGTGGTGAAAAACTGTTTTTT. This gives the protein CASSLGWGGEKLFF. The rearrangement links TRBV7-9 to TRBJ1-4; D remains unclear. The V gene's germline CDR1 is SEHNR and CDR2 FQNEAQ (reference sequence). CDR3 length: 14 amino acids. Trimming removed 1 base at V and 7 bases at J, with 10 bases between. The full variable domain, rest sourced from reference TRBV7-9 and TRBJ1-4, is DTGVSQNPRHKITKRGQNVTFRCDPISEHNRLYWYRQTLGQGPEFLTYFQNEAQLEKSRLLSDRFSAERPKGSFSTLEIQRTEQGDSAMYLCASSLGWGGEKLFFGSGTQLSVL.

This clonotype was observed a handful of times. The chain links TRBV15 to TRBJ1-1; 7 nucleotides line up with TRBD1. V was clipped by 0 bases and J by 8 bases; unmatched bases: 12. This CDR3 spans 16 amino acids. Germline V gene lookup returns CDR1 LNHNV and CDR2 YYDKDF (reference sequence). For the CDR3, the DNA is TGTGCCACCAGCAGAGAAAACCTCGAGACAGGGTACGAAGCTTTCTTT. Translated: CATSRENLETGYEAFF.

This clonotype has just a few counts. The DNA of the CDR3 is TGCAGCGTTGTTGAGGGGGCCAGGACTGAAGCTTTCTTT. Translated: CSVVEGARTEAFF. The chain joins TRBV29-1 to TRBJ1-1, with 7 bases lining up with TRBD1. Germline assignment: CDR1 SQVTM and CDR2 ANQGSEA. V lost 4 bases, J lost 5 bases, and 7 bases stayed unmatched. The length of the CDR3 is 13 residues. Full variable domain (remainder filled in from reference TRBV29-1 and TRBJ1-1): SAVISQKPSRDICQRGTSLTIQCQVDSQVTMMFWYRQQPGQSLTLIATANQGSEATYESGFVIDKFPISRPNLTFSTLTVSNMSPEDSSIYLCSVVEGARTEAFFGQGTRLTVV.

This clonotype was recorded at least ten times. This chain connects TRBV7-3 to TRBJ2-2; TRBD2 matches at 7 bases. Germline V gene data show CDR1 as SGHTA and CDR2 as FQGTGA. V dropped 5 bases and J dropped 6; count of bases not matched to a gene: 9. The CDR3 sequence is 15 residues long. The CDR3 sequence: CASSTRAGRAGELFF. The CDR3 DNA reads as TGTGCCAGCAGCACCCGAGCGGGAAGGGCCGGGGAGCTGTTTTTT.

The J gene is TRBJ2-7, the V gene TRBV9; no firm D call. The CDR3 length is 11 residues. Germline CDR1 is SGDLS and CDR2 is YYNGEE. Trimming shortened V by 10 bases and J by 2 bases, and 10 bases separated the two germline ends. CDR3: CALRRAYEQYV. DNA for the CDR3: TGTGCCCTTCGACGGGCCTACGAGCAGTACGTC.

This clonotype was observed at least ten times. CDR3 nucleotide sequence: TGCGCCAGGGTCTCTCCGTATTGCCAAGAGACCCAGTACTTC. Translation: CARVSPYCQETQYF. The chain links TRBV5-1 to TRBJ2-5; no firm D call. This CDR3 spans 14 amino acids. Per germline, CDR1 SGHRS and CDR2 YFSETQ. The V end was cut by 8 bases, the J end by 1 base, with 15 bases between.

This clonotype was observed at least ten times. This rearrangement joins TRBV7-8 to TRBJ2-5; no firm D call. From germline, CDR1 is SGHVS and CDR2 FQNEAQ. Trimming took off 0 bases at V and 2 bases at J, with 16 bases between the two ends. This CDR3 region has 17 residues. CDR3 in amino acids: CASSLAPSTPEQETQYF. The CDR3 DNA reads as TGTGCCAGCAGCTTAGCACCCTCCACCCCCGAACAAGAGACCCAGTACTTC.